This T cell receptor beta chain is from a study of T cell responses to AZD1222 COVID-19 vaccine. Study conclusions and caveats: Two doses of AZD1222 preceded a rise in Spike-specific TCR breadth and depth. It was only after the peak T cell response that any repertoires were sampled.

Assay used: immunoSEQ multiplex PCR; TCRdb lists only in-frame clones, some missing. Of about 110,000 clones detected, approximately 90% appear once; the ten largest clones hold 3.5% to 4.5%. About this clone itself: Antigen specificity is unknown.

Germline CDR1 is SGHRS and CDR2 is YFSETQ. This CDR3 spans 15 amino acids. The ends lost 4 bases at V and 2 bases at J; junction bases unmatched: 7. The chain couples TRBV5-1 to TRBJ1-1; 8 positions agree with TRBD1. This clonotype originated in an adult in good health. The sample here was peripheral blood, taken on day 0 of AZD1222 vaccination. This chain's CDR3 is CASSPWTGSNTEAFF. The CDR3 DNA reads TGCGCCAGCAGCCCGTGGACAGGGAGCAACACTGAAGCTTTCTTT.